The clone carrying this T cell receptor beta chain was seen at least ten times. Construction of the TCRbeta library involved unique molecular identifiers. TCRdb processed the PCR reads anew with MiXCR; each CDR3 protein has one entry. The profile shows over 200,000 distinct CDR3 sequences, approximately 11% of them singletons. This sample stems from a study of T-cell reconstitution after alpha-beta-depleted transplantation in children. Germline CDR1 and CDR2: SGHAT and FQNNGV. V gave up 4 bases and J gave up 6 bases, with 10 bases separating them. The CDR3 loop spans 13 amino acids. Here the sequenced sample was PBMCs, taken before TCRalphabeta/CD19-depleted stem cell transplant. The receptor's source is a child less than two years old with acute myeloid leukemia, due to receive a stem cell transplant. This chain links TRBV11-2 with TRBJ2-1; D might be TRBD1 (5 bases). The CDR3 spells CASSYTGPNEQFF. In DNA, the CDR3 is TGTGCCAGCAGCTATACAGGCCCCAATGAGCAGTTCTTC.